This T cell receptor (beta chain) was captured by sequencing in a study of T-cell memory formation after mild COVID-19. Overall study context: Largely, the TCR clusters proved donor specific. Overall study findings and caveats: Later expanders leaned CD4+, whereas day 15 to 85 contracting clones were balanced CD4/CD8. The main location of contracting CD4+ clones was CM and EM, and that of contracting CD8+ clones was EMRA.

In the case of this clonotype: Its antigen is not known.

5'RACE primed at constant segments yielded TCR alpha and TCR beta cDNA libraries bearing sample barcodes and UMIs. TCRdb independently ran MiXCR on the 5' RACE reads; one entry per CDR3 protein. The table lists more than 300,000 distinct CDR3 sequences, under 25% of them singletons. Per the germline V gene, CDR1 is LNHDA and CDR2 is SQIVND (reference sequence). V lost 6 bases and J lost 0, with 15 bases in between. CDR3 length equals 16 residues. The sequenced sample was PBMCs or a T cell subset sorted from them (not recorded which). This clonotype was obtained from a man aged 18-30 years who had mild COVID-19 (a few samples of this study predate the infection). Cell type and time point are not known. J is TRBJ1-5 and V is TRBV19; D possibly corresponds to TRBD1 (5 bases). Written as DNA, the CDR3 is TGTGCCAGTAGACCGGGGGGAGGTGATAGCAATCAGCCCCAGCATTTT. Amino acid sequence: CASRPGGGDSNQPQHF.